This T cell receptor beta chain was recorded in a study of blood T cell repertoires in COVID-19. About the research overall: From the United States, Italy and Spain came samples of acute and convalescent COVID-19. PBMCs, B-cell-depleted T cells, or T cells provided the cDNA or gDNA that made up the material.

Per germline, CDR1 SGHDT and CDR2 YYEEEE. The CDR3 spans 14 residues. Between the trimmed V and J ends, which lost 4 bases and 4 bases, there was a span of 11 bases. As handled by the study authors: Using reference gene primer amplification, nucleated cell counts were estimated. Profiling relied on immunoSEQ multiplex PCR, and the TCRdb table lists in-frame clones only, not all of them. That table gives V, J and clone size, and the DNA gave D and trimming. The repertoire holds some 160,000 clones, approximately 91% seen once, with about 2.5% in the top ten. V gene TRBV5-6 combines with J gene TRBJ1-4; TRBD1 is a possible D gene (5 bases). Sequenced sample: peripheral blood. This TCR derives from a young man with acute or convalescent COVID-19. The CDR3 reads CASSLRQSNEKLFF. The CDR3 coding sequence is TGTGCCAGCAGCCTGAGACAGAGTAATGAAAAACTGTTTTTT.